These T cell receptor beta chains were read from a single sample in a study of neurological immune-mediated disorders. TCRdb independently ran MiXCR on the 5' RACE reads; one entry per CDR3 protein. The table lists 67,000 or so distinct CDR3 sequences, roughly an eighth of them singletons. Sequencing used PBMCs. All receptors derive from a female donor with HTLV-1-associated myelopathy (HAM/TSP). CDR3s include the opening cysteine and the closing phenylalanine or tryptophan. Clone size is shown for a subset of rows, as once, few, many or a class of expanded clone.

v_call	clone_size	j_call	cdr3_aa
TRBV7-3	NA	TRBJ2-4	CASSSTGGANIQYF
TRBV11-1	many	TRBJ2-1	CASHRDRGYNEQFF
TRBV20-1	many	TRBJ2-1	CSARTGRGGSNEQFF
TRBV5-1	NA	TRBJ1-1	CASSSLGTGNEAFF
TRBV5-1	few	TRBJ1-1	CASSQGTANTEAFF
TRBV12-3/TRBV12-4	many	TRBJ2-1	CASSLRSGTEQFF
TRBV27	NA	TRBJ1-1	CASSFRGPENTEAFF
TRBV12-3/TRBV12-4	few	TRBJ1-1	CASSQVAYTEAFF
TRBV11-2	NA	TRBJ1-2	CASSFQGCTGTGYTF
TRBV5-1	many	TRBJ2-1	CASSSGGQIYNEQFF
TRBV2	many	TRBJ2-4	CASTQGVEYF
TRBV10-3	many	TRBJ1-2	CAISEYDETGSYGYTF
TRBV2	many	TRBJ1-5	CASSESWEPQHF
TRBV19	NA	TRBJ2-1	CASSKGPASREQFF
TRBV5-1	few	TRBJ1-1	CASSADRGHRNVEAFF
TRBV28	NA	TRBJ2-7	CASRASNYEQYF
TRBV27	few	TRBJ1-2	CASSSAYRGNDYTF
TRBV4-3	NA	TRBJ2-1	CASSQRGGRGEQFF
TRBV12-3/TRBV12-4	NA	TRBJ1-1	CASSWDSSSGTEAFF
TRBV28	many	TRBJ2-1	CASSSGTRPVNEQFF
TRBV27	many	TRBJ1-5	CASSPLPWDSGYQPQHF
TRBV29-1	many	TRBJ2-2	CSVRTGMTGELFF
TRBV28	many	TRBJ2-3	CASSLASGGRTQYF
TRBV7-2	NA	TRBJ1-2	CASSLGHGSDSDVF
TRBV5-1	many	TRBJ2-4	CASSLKPPGQGGIQYF
TRBV19	few	TRBJ2-3	CASTTDGNTDTQYF
TRBV7-2	few	TRBJ2-2	CASSRFDRTTGELFF
TRBV7-2	many	TRBJ2-7	CASSLWYEQYF
TRBV20-1	many	TRBJ2-2	CSARDPRNTGELFF
TRBV7-8	many	TRBJ2-1	CASSFLRGPYNEQFF
TRBV5-6	many	TRBJ2-1	CASSLVSVVVDEQFF
TRBV5-1	many	TRBJ1-1	CASSAGQTDEAFF
TRBV11-2	many	TRBJ2-2	CASRQGTNTGELFF
TRBV12-3/TRBV12-4	many	TRBJ2-2	CASSRFDSIPGELFF
TRBV24-1	many	TRBJ2-5	CATSETRAQETQYF
TRBV15	many	TRBJ1-2	CATSRDGTPSGYTF
TRBV28	many	TRBJ2-1	CASSSNPPSGGSYNEQFF
TRBV5-1	many	TRBJ1-2	CASSSGGGSITYGYTF
TRBV20-1	many	TRBJ2-2	CSARDPRTGELFF